These 16 T cell receptor beta chains originate from one sample sequenced in a study of graft-versus-host responses after intestinal transplantation. Clones were read by immunoSEQ multiplex PCR, and TCRdb kept only the in-frame ones, dropping some. Of under 45,000 clones in the sample, over 85% were seen once. The specimen was PBMCs, collected approximately 740 days after intestinal transplantation. The receptor set was obtained from a human patient who received an intestinal transplant, so some T cells may come from the graft donor.

CDR3 amino acids: CASSPTSGGHNNEQFF. CDR3 nucleotides: TGTGCCAGCTCACCCACTAGCGGGGGACATAACAATGAGCAGTTCTTC. This chain uses TRBV18 with TRBJ2-1; 11 nucleotides align to TRBD2. The CDR3 covers 16 residues. The germline gives CDR1 KGHSH, CDR2 LQKENI. J gave up 5 bases and V 3 bases, and 6 bases lay outside the gene matches.

J is TRBJ2-7 and V is TRBV28, with D possibly matching TRBD1 (6 bases). Germline CDR1 reads MDHEN; CDR2 reads SYDVKM. The CDR3 is 20 residues long. V lost 2 bases and J 0 bases, leaving 26 bases between the germline ends. The CDR3, as DNA: TGTGCCAGCAGTTTAGGTCTCGTCCCCAGGGGACACCAGAACTCCTACGAGCAGTACTTC. It encodes CASSLGLVPRGHQNSYEQYF.

The chain links TRBV19 to TRBJ2-3; 11 nucleotides agree with TRBD2. Unmatched junction bases numbered 6, after V lost 3 bases and J lost 4 bases. CDR3 length: 16 residues. CDR1 is LNHDA and CDR2 is SQIVND in the germline V gene (reference sequence). CDR3 coding DNA: TGTGCCAGTAGTATTTTGTCTAGCGGGGGGTCAGATACGCAGTATTTT. Protein sequence: CASSILSSGGSDTQYF.

This clone came up a few times. The chain joins TRBV5-1 to TRBJ1-4; 7 bases match TRBD1. After removal of 2 bases from V and 5 bases from J, the junction contained 6 bases not matched to a gene. The CDR3 extends over 15 amino acids. The V gene's germline CDR1 is SGHRS and CDR2 YFSETQ. CDR3 protein: CASSFLGTENEKLFF. The CDR3 DNA reads as TGCGCCAGCAGCTTTCTGGGGACAGAGAATGAAAAACTGTTTTTT.

The chain couples TRBV27 to TRBJ1-6; TRBD1 might be the D (5 bases). Trimming took 6 bases from V and 6 from J, leaving 12 bases between them. The CDR3 extends over 14 amino acids. CDR1 is MNHEY and CDR2 is SMNVEV in the germline V gene (reference sequence). The CDR3 reads CASSPTVFNSPLHF. CDR3 nucleotides: TGTGCCAGCAGCCCGACAGTCTTTAATTCACCCCTCCACTTT.

This chain joins TRBV12-2 and TRBJ2-4. TRBV12-2 corresponds to a pseudogene. The CDR3 has 17 residues. The CDR3 DNA is TGTGCAAGTCGCTTAGGGGGGACGGATATAGCCAAAAACATTCAGTACTTC. This sequence encodes CASRLGGTDIAKNIQYF.

The chain uses TRBV18 and TRBJ1-2, with a weak D call TRBD1 (5 bases). Germline loops: CDR1 KGHSH, CDR2 LQKENI. The CDR3 extends over 15 amino acids. The germline V and J ends were trimmed by 6 bases and 4 bases, with 18 bases remaining between them. The CDR3 loop is CASSPPGPLSYGYTF. The DNA of the CDR3 is TGTGCCAGCTCTCCTCCGGGACCGCTATCCTATGGCTACACCTTC.

The gene calls are TRBV5-5 and TRBJ1-2, with 7 bases lining up with TRBD1. J lost 5 bases, V lost 5 bases, and 6 bases had no gene match. Germline assignment: CDR1 SGHKS and CDR2 YYEKEE (reference sequence). The CDR3 has 13 amino acids. The CDR3 loop reads CASRPGTEYGYTF. In nucleotides, the CDR3 is TGTGCCAGCAGACCCGGGACAGAGTATGGCTACACCTTC.

V gene TRBV7-6 combines with J gene TRBJ2-1; 8 nucleotides align to TRBD2. Trimming removed 0 bases from V and 0 bases from J; junction bases left unmatched: 10. This CDR3 is built from 19 residues. Germline V gives CDR1 SGHVS, CDR2 FNYEAQ. CDR3 region: CASSLAAASGLSSYNEQFF. The CDR3 nucleotides read TGTGCCAGCAGCTTAGCGGCGGCTAGCGGGCTGAGCTCCTACAATGAGCAGTTCTTC.

The rearrangement links TRBV5-5 to TRBJ2-3, with D maybe TRBD2 (6 bases). V was cut by 1 base and J by 3 bases, with 9 bases left in between. This CDR3 comprises 14 residues. CDR1 and CDR2 (germline): SGHKS, YYEKEE (reference sequence). CDR3 protein: CASSLLGGTDTQYF. CDR3 bases: TGTGCCAGCAGCTTGCTGGGGGGAACAGATACGCAGTATTTT.

The chain has TRBV7-2 and TRBJ1-1; D is undetermined. Germline V CDR1 and CDR2: SGHTA, FQGNSA. V was clipped by 3 bases and J by 6 bases, with 17 bases between them. The CDR3 consists of 15 residues. CDR3 in amino acids: CASSFYRDSNPEAFF. CDR3 DNA sequence: TGTGCCAGCAGCTTTTACCGGGATAGTAACCCTGAAGCTTTCTTT.

The CDR3 coding sequence is TGTGCCAGCTCCCTGGGACAGGGCCGGTACGAGCAGTACTTC. This sequence encodes CASSLGQGRYEQYF. The chain uses TRBV18 and TRBJ2-7, with TRBD1 identical over 9 bases. The CDR3 covers 14 residues. Per the germline V gene, CDR1 is KGHSH and CDR2 is LQKENI. The J segment lost 4 bases and the V segment lost 6 bases, leaving 7 bases of the junction unmatched.

This clone came up once. The CDR3 DNA reads as TGTGCCAGCAGCGGAAGACAGGGGTCAGATACGCAGTATTTT. Encoded protein: CASSGRQGSDTQYF. The rearrangement links TRBV9 to TRBJ2-3; 8 positions agree with TRBD1. The CDR3 is 14 amino acids. The V segment lost 3 bases and the J segment 4 bases; nucleotides outside the gene matches: 4. In germline, CDR1 is SGDLS, CDR2 YYNGEE.

This rearrangement joins TRBV11-2 to TRBJ2-1; D is undetermined. This CDR3 is 15 amino acids long. CDR1 SGHAT and CDR2 FQNNGV come from the germline V gene. The ends were cut back, 1 base at V and 7 bases at J, with 14 bases in the middle. CDR3 loop: CASSLVPMKGNEQFF. The DNA for the CDR3 is TGTGCCAGCAGCTTAGTGCCAATGAAGGGAAATGAGCAGTTCTTC.

The chain is built from TRBV5-1 and TRBJ2-1, with a possible D match to TRBD1 (6 bases). Germline lookup yields CDR1 SGHRS and CDR2 YFSETQ. Trimming took 0 bases from V and 9 from J, leaving 10 bases between them. CDR3 length: 13 residues. In nucleotides, the CDR3 is TGCGCCAGCAGCTTGGGGGACACGGGTGAGCAGTTCTTC. Amino acid sequence: CASSLGDTGEQFF.

Worth noting for this clone: The sample carries other DNA sequences with the same CDR3. V usage is TRBV5-1 and J usage is TRBJ2-3; D possibly corresponds to TRBD1 (6 bases). V was clipped by 0 bases and J by 2 bases, with 10 bases between them. The CDR3 runs to 15 residues. CDR1 and CDR2 from the germline V gene are SGHRS and YFSETQ. The CDR3 loop is CASSLGTASTDTQYF. The CDR3 bases are TGCGCCAGCAGCTTGGGGACAGCGTCCACAGATACGCAGTATTTT.